This TCR beta chain derives from a study of T-cell reconstitution after alpha-beta-depleted transplantation in children. The CDR3 sequence is 13 residues long. Per the germline V gene, CDR1 is DFQATT and CDR2 is SNEGSKA (reference sequence). The junction had 9 bases not matched to a gene; V was cut back by 6 bases and J by 5 bases. Unique molecular identifiers were incorporated when the TCRbeta library was constructed. TCRdb reprocessed the PCR reads via MiXCR and lists one record per CDR3 protein. This table holds a few hundred thousand distinct CDR3 sequences, almost 10% found once. This clonotype came up many times.

The sample here was PBMCs from the stem cell graft donor, taken from the stem cell graft. This clonotype originated in a human donor who donated a stem cell graft to a child with SCID. This chain links TRBV20-1 with TRBJ2-5; 7 nucleotides align to TRBD2. The CDR3 region is CSAETREGETQYF. The CDR3 DNA follows: TGCAGTGCCGAGACCAGGGAGGGCGAGACCCAGTACTTC.